The entry below describes one TCR beta chain. The CDR3 contains 15 residues. The germline V gene has CDR1 LNHDA and CDR2 SQIVND (reference sequence). Trimming left V 3 bases short and J 0 bases short, with 9 bases between. These data come from a study of blood T cell repertoires in COVID-19. The method was immunoSEQ multiplex PCR; TCRdb's version includes in-frame clones alone and lacks a portion of them. The sample has 200,000 or so clones, almost 85% seen once. This clonotype originated in a human donor with acute or convalescent COVID-19. The donor label of this sample is uncertain. The sequenced material came from peripheral blood. V is TRBV19 and J is TRBJ1-5, with D possibly matching TRBD1 (6 bases). CDR3 bases: TGTGCCAGTAGTATGGGACACATTAGCAATCAGCCCCAGCATTTT. Protein product: CASSMGHISNQPQHF.